This T cell receptor beta chain was captured by sequencing in a study of shared clonotypes between healthy human individuals. This clone was counted once. Here immunoSEQ multiplex PCR was the method, and the copy in TCRdb shows in-frame clones only, minus some. Of around 200,000 clones in the sample, around 63% are singletons; the top ten hold about 10%. The CDR3 is made up of 15 amino acids. Germline V gene data show CDR1 as SGHTA and CDR2 as FQGNSA. Trimming removed 3 bases at V and 2 bases at J, with 14 bases between. This sequence was found in a man between 25 and 39 years old in good health. Sequencing was carried out using memory CD4+ T cells sorted from blood. Subset defined: CD45RA-negative fraction. This rearrangement joins TRBV7-2 to TRBJ2-7; D remains ambiguous. The CDR3 spells CASSLVAMQAYEQYF. For the CDR3, the DNA is TGTGCCAGCAGCTTGGTAGCAATGCAGGCCTACGAGCAGTACTTC.